This T cell receptor (beta chain) was captured by sequencing in a study of T-cell memory formation after mild COVID-19. Across the study: In these data, TCR clusters were largely donor specific. Study conclusions and caveats: CD4/CD8 balance held among clones contracting day 15 to 85, and later expanders leaned CD4+.

This clonotype turned up a few times. The antigen is not known. MiXCR was run by TCRdb on the 5' RACE reads, yielding one entry per CDR3 protein. The table includes 150,000 to 200,000 distinct CDR3 sequences, about 9.9% detected once. V lost 2 bases and J 7 bases, leaving 17 bases between the germline ends. CDR3 length: 15 amino acids. The source is a man aged 18 to 30 who had mild COVID-19 (a few samples of this study predate the infection). Cell type and time point are not known. J is TRBJ2-5 and V is TRBV12-3 or TRBV12-4, with D perhaps TRBD1 or TRBD2 (6 bases each). Sequenced sample: PBMCs or a T cell subset sorted from them (not recorded which). DNA of the CDR3: TGTGCCAGCAGTTTATCAGGACAGCGGGCGGGGACCCAGTACTTC. The encoded protein is CASSLSGQRAGTQYF.